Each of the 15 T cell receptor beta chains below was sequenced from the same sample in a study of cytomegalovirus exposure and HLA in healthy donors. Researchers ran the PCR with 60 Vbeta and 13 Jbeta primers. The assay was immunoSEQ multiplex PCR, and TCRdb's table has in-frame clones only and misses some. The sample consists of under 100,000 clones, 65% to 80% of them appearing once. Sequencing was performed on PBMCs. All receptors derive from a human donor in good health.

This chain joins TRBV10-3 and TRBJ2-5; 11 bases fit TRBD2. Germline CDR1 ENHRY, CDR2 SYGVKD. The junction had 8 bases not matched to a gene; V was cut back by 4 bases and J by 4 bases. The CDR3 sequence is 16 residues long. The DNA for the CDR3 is TGTGCCATCAGTGCGTCTAGCGGGGGGCCGGGAGAGACCCAGTACTTC. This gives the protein CAISASSGGPGETQYF.

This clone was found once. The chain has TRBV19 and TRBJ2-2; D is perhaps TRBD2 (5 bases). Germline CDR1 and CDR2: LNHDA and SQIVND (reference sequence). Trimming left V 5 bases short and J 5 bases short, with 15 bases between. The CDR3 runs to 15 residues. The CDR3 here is CASSSRASRTGELFF. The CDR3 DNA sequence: TGTGCCAGTAGTTCGCGGGCGTCGAGAACCGGGGAGCTGTTTTTT.

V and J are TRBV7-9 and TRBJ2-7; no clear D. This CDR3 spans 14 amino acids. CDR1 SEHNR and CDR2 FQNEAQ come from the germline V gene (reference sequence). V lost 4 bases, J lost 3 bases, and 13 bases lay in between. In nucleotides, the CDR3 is TGTGCCAGCAGCTCAGAACGTCAGATCTACGAGCAGTACTTC. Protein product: CASSSERQIYEQYF.

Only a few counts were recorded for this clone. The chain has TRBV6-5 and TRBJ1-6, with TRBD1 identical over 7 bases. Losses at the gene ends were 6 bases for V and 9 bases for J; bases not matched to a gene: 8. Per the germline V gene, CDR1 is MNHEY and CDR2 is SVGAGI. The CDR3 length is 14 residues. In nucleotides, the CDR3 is TGTGCCAGCAGGACCGGGACAGCGAGTTCACCCCTCCACTTT. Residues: CASRTGTASSPLHF.

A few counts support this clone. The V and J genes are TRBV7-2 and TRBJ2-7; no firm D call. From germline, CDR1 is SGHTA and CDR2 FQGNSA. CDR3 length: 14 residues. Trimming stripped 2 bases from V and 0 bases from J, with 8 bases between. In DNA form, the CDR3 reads TGTGCCAGCAGCTTACTAGTGGGCTCCTACGAGCAGTACTTC. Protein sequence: CASSLLVGSYEQYF. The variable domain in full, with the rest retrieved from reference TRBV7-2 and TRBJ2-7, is GAGVSQSPSNKVTEKGKDVELRCDPISGHTALYWYRQSLGQGLEFLIYFQGNSAPDKSGLPSDRFSAERTGGSVSTLTIQRTQQEDSAVYLCASSLLVGSYEQYFGPGTRLTVT.

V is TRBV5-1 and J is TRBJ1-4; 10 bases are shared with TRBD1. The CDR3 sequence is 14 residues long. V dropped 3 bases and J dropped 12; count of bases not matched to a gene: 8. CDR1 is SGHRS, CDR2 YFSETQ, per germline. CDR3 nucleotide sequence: TGCGCCAGCAGCTCCGGGACAGGGGAGGGGGAACTGTTTTTT. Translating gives CASSSGTGEGELFF.

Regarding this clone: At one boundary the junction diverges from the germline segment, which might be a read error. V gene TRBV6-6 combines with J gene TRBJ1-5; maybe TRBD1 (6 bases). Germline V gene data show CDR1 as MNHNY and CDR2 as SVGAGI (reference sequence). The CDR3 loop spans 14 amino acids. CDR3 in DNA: TGTGCCAGCAGTTACATAGGGCAGGGGCAGCCCCAGAATTTT. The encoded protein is CASSYIGQGQPQNF.

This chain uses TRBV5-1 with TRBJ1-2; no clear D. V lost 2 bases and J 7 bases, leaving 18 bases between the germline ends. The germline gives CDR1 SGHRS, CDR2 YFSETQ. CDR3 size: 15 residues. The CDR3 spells CASSFDPDKLAGYTF. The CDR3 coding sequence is TGCGCCAGCAGCTTTGACCCTGATAAGCTAGCTGGCTACACCTTC.

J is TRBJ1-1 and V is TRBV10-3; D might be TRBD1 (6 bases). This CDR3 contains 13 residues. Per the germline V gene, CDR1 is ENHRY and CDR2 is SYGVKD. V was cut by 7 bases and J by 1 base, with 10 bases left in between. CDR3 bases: TGTGCCATCACTATGACAGGGAACACTGAAGCTTTCTTT. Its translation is CAITMTGNTEAFF.

DNA of the CDR3: TGTGCCAGCAGTCGGACTAGCGGGGGGACTTACGAGCAGTACTTC. Translation gives CASSRTSGGTYEQYF. V and J are TRBV6-5 and TRBJ2-7, with 14 positions matching TRBD2. CDR1 is MNHEY, CDR2 SVGAGI, per germline. V dropped 5 bases and J dropped 4; count of bases not matched to a gene: 4. The CDR3 length is 15 residues.

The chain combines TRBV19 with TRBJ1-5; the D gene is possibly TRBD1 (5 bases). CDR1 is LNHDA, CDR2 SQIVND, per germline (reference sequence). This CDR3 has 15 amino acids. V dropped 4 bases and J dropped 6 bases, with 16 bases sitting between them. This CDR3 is CASSRGSGEGQPQHF. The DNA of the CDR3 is TGTGCCAGTAGTAGGGGGTCGGGGGAAGGTCAGCCCCAGCATTTT.

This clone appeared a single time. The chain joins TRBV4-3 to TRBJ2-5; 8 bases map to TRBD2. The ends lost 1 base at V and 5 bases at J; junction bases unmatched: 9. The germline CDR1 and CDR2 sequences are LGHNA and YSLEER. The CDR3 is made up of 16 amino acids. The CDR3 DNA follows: TGCGCCAGCAGCCAAGGCCGCGCGCGGGGGGTGGAGACCCAGTACTTC. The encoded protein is CASSQGRARGVETQYF.

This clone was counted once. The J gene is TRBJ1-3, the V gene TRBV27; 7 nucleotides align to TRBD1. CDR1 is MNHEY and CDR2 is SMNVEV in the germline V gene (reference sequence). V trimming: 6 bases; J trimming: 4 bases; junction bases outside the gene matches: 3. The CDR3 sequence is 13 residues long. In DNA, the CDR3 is TGTGCCAGCAGCCTGGGACAGGGAAACACCATATATTTT. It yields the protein CASSLGQGNTIYF.

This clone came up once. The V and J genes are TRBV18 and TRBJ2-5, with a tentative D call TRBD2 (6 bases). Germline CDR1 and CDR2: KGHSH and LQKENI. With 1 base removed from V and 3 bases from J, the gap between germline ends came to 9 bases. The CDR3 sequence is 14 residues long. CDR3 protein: CASSPRRGKETQYF. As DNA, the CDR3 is TGTGCCAGCTCACCACGGCGGGGTAAAGAGACCCAGTACTTC.

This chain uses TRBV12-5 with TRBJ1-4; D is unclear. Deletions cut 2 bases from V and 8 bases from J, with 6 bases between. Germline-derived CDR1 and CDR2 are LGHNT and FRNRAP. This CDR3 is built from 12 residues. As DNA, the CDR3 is TGTGCTAGTGGTTTGTCGAGAGAAAAACTGTTTTTT. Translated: CASGLSREKLFF. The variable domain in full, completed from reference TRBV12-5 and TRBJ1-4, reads DARVTQTPRHKVTEMGQEVTMRCQPILGHNTVFWYRQTMMQGLELLAYFRNRAPLDDSGMPKDRFSAEMPDATLATLKIQPSEPRDSAVYFCASGLSREKLFFGSGTQLSVL.